This TCR beta chain was recovered during a study of early stage breast cancer tumors. Looking at the study overall: Most invasive tumors, twelve of 16, were ER+/PR+/HER2-. General study points: Most shared enriched TCRB sequences were commonly generated ones. Tumors had roughly 2.4-fold higher T cell density and higher clonality than adjacent normal breast tissue.

The data were produced by immunoSEQ multiplex PCR, yet TCRdb's version contains in-frame clones alone and is incomplete. The top ten clones hold approximately 35% of a sample with under 30,000 clones, under 75% of them seen once. Worth noting for this clone: Its antigen is unknown.

The receptor was derived from a person aged 45-60 years with breast cancer. Sequencing was performed on blood.

The CDR3 protein is CASSFLAGGPKEQYF. CDR3 nucleotide sequence: TGCGCCAGCAGCTTCTTAGCGGGAGGGCCCAAGGAGCAGTACTTC. V gene TRBV5-1 combines with J gene TRBJ2-7, with 11 bases fitting TRBD2. The CDR3 is made up of 15 amino acids. Trimming removed 2 bases from V and 7 bases from J; junction bases left unmatched: 8. The germline V gene has CDR1 SGHRS and CDR2 YFSETQ.